This T cell receptor beta chain was documented in a study of a mutant IDH1 vaccine in newly diagnosed glioma. About the research overall: Patients received vaccination from 4-6 weeks after radiotherapy alone, or with temozolomide cycles. Patients got radiotherapy, temozolomide, or both beforehand, and most got both.

Stated time point: week 11, during vaccination. Vaccination used 300 ug of mutant IDH1 20-mer peptide per dose, with topical imiquimod. Diagnosis in the donors showed new WHO grade 3 or 4 astrocytomas that were IDH1-mutant and ATRX-lost. Trimming at V came to 2 bases and at J to 7 bases, leaving 5 bases not matched to a gene. CDR3 size: 14 residues. Germline CDR1 is MNHEY and CDR2 is SVGAGI. Produced via immunoSEQ multiplex PCR; TCRdb's table is partial and in-frame only. There are some 23,000 clones in the sample; roughly 70% occur only once, and approximately 10% lies in the top ten. In regard to this clone: Antigen specificity is unknown.

The V gene is TRBV6-5, the J gene TRBJ2-7; 10 bases fit TRBD1. The clonotype comes from a man younger than 30 with glioma. Some clones in this sample may be carry-over from other donors' samples. Sequenced material: peripheral blood mononuclear cells (PBMCs), taken from a glioma patient whose treatment included an IDH1 peptide vaccine. CDR3 in DNA: TGTGCCAGCAGTTACCTGGGACAGGGGCGAGAGCAGTACTTC. The encoded protein is CASSYLGQGREQYF.